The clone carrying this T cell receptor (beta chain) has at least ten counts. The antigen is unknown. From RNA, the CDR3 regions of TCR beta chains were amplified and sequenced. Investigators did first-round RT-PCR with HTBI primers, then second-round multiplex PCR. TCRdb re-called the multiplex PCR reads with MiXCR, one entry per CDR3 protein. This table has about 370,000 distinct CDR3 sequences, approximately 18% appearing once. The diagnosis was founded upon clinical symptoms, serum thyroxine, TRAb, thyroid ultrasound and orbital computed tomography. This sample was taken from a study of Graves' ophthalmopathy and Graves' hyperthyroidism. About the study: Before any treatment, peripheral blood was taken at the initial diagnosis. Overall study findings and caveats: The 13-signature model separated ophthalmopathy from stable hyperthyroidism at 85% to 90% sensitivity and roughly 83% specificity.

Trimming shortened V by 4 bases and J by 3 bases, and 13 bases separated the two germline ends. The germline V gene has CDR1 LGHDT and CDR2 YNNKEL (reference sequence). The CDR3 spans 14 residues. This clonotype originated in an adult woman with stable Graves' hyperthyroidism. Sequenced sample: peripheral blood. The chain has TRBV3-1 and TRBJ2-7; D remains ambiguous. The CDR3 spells CASSRGPYHYEQYF. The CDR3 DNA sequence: TGTGCCAGCAGCCGCGGACCATATCACTACGAGCAGTACTTC.